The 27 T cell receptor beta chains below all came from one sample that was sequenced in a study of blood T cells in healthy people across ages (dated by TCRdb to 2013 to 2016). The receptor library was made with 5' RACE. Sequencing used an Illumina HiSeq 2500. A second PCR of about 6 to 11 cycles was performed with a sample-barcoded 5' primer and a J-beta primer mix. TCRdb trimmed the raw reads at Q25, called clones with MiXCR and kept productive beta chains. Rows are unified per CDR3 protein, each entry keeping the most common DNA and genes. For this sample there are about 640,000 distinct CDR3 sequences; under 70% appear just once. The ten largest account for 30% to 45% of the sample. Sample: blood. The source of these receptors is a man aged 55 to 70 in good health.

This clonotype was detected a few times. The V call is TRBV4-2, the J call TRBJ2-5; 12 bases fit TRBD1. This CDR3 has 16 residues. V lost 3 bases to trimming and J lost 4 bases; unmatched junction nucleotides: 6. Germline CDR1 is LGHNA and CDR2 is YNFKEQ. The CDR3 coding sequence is TGTGCCAGCAGCCACGGGGGACAGGGGGCAGGAGAGACCCAGTACTTC. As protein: CASSHGGQGAGETQYF.

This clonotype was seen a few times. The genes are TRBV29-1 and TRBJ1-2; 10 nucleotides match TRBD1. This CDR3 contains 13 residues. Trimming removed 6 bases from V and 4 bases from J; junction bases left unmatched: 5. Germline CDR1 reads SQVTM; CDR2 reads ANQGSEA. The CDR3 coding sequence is TGCAGCGTAGGGACAGGGGCCGCCTATGGCTACACCTTC. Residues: CSVGTGAAYGYTF.

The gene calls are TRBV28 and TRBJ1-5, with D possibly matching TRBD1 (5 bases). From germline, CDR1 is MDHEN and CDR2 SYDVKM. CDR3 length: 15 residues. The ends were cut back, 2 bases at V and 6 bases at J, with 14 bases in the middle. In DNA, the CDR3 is TGTGCCAGCAGTTTAGGTCCGGGGCAGGTTCAGCCCCAGCATTTT. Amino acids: CASSLGPGQVQPQHF.

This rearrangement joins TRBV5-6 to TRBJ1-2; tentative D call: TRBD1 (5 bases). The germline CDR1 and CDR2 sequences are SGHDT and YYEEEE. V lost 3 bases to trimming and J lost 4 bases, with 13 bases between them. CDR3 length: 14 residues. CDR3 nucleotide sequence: TGTGCCAGCAGCTCCCAGACAGCCTTCTATGGCTACACCTTC. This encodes CASSSQTAFYGYTF.

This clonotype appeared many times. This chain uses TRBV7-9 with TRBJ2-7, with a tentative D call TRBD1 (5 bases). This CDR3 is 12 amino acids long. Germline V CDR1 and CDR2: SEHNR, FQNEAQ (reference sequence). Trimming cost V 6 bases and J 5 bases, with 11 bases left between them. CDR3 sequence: CASSRGGNEQYF. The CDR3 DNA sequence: TGTGCCAGCAGTAGGGGTGGAAACGAGCAGTACTTC.

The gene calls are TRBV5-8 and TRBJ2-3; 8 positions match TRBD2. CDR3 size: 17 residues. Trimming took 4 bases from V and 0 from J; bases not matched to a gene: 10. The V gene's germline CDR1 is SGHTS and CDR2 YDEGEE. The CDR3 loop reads CASSPWGGGTSTDTQYF. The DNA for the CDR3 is TGTGCCAGCAGCCCCTGGGGCGGGGGGACCAGCACAGATACGCAGTATTTT.

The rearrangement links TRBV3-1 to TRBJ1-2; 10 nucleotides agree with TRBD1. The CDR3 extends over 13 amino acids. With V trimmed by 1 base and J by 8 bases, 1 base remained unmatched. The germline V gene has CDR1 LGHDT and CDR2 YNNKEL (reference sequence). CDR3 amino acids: CASSQATGGGYTF. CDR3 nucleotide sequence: TGTGCCAGCAGCCAAGCGACAGGGGGCGGCTACACCTTC.

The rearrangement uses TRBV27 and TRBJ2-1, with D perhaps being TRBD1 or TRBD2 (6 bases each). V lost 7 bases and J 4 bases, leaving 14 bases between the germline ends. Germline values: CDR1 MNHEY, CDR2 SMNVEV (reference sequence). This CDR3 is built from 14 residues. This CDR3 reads CASNHGGAYNEQFF. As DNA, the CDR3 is TGTGCCAGCAATCACGGGGGCGCATACAATGAGCAGTTCTTC.

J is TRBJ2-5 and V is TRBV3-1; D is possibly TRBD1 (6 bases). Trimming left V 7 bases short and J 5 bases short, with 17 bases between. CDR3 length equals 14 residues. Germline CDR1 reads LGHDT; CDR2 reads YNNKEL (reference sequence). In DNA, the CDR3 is TGTGCCAGCAAAAACGAACAGGGTCGGGAGACCCAGTACTTC. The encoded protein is CASKNEQGRETQYF.

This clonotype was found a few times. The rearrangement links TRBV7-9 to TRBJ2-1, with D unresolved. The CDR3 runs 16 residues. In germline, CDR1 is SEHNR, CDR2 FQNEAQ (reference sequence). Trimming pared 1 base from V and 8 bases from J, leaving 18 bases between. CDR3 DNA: TGTGCCAGCAGCTTAGGCGTCAACGAAGGTGCACATGAGCAGTTCTTC. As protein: CASSLGVNEGAHEQFF.

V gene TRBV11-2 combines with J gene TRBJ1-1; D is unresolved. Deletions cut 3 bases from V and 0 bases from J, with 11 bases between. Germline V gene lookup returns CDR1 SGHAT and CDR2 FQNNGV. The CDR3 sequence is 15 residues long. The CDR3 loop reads CASSLVVGMNTEAFF. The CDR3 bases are TGTGCCAGCAGCTTGGTTGTCGGGATGAACACTGAAGCTTTCTTT.

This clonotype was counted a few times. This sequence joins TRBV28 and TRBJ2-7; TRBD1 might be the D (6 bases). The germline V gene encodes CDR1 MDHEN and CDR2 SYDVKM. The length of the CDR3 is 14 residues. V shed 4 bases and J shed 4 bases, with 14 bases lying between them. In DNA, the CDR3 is TGTGCCAGCAGTTCCGCGACAGGCCCATACGAGCAGTACTTC. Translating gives CASSSATGPYEQYF.

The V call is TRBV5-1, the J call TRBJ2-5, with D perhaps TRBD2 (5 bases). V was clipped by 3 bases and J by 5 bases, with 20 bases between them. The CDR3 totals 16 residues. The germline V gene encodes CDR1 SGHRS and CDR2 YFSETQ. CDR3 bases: TGCGCCAGCAGCTCTAGAAGTCCCGGACGCGGGGAGACCCAGTACTTC. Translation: CASSSRSPGRGETQYF.

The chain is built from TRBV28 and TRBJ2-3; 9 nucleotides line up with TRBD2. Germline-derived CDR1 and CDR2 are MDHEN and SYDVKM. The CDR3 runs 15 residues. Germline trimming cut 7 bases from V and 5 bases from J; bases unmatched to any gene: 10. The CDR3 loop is CASTPGASGEDTQYF. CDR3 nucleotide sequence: TGTGCCAGCACCCCTGGGGCTAGCGGGGAAGATACGCAGTATTTT.

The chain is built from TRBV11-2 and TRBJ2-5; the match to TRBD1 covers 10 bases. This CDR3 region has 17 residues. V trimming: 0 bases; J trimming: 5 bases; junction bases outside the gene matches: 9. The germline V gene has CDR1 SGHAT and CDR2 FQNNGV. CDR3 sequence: CASSLDLGTGVRETQYF. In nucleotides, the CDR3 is TGTGCCAGCAGCTTAGATCTCGGGACAGGGGTTAGGGAGACCCAGTACTTC. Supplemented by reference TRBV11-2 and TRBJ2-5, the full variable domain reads EAGVAQSPRYKIIEKRQSVAFWCNPISGHATLYWYQQILGQGPKLLIQFQNNGVVDDSQLPKDRFSAERLKGVDSTLKIQPAKLEDSAVYLCASSLDLGTGVRETQYFGPGTRLLVL.

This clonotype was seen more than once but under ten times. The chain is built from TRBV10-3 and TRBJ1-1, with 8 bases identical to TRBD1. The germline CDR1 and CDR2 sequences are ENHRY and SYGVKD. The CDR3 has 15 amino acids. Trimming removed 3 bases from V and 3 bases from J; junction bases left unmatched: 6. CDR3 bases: TGTGCCATCAGTGACCGCGACAGGGGCCACACTGAAGCTTTCTTT. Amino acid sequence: CAISDRDRGHTEAFF.

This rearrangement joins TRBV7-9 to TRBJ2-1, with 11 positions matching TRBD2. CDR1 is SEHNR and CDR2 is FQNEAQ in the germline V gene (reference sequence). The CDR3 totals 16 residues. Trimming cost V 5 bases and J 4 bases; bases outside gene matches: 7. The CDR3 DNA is TGTGCCAGCAGCCCGCTGACTAGCGGGGTATACAATGAGCAGTTCTTC. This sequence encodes CASSPLTSGVYNEQFF.

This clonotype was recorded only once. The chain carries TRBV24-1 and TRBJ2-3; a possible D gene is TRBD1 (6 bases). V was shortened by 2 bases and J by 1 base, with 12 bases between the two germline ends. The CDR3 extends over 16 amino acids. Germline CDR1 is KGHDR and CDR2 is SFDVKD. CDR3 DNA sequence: TGTGCCACCAGTGATTCCAGGGGCGGCCGCACAGATACGCAGTATTTT. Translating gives CATSDSRGGRTDTQYF.

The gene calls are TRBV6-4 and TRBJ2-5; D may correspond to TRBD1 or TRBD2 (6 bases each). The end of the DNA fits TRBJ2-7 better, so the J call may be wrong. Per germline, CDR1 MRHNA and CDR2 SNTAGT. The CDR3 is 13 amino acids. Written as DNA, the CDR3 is TGTGCCAGCAGTGACTCGGAGGGGGGCGAGCAGTACTTC. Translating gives CASSDSEGGEQYF.

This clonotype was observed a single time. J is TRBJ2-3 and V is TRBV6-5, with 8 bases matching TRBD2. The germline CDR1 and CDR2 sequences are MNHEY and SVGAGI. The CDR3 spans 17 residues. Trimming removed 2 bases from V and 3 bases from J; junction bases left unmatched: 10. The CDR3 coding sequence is TGTGCCAGCAGTTACGGGGGACGGGGGGGCCGAACAGATACGCAGTATTTT. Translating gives CASSYGGRGGRTDTQYF.

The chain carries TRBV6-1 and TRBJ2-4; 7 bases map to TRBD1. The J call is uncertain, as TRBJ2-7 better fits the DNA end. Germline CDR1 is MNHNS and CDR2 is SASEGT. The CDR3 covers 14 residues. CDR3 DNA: TGTGCCAGCAGGGAGTACAGGGGAGCCTACGAGCAGTACTTC. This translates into CASREYRGAYEQYF.

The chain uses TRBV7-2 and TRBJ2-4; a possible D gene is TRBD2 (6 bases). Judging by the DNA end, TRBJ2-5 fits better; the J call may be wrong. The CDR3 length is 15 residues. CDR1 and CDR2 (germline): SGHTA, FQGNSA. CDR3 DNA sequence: TGTGCCAGCAGCTTATTGCAGCGGGACCAAGAGACCCAGTACTTC. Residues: CASSLLQRDQETQYF.

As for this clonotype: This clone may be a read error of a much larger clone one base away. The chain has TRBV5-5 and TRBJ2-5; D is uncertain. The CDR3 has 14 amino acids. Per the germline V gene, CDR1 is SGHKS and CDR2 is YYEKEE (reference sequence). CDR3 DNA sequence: TGTGCCGGCAGCCGGAGAGCCGACCAAGAGACCCAGTACTTC. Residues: CAGSRRADQETQYF.

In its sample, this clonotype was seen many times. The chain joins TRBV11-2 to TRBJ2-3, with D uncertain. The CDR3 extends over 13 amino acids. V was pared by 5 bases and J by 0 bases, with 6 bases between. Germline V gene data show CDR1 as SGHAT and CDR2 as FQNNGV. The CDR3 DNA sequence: TGTGCCAGCAGCCGCGCTAGCACAGATACGCAGTATTTT. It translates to CASSRASTDTQYF.

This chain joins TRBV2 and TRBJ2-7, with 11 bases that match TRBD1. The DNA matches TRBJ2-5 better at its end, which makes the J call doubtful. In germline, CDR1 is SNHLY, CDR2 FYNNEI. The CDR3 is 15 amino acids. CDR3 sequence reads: CASSAQGQGGETQYF. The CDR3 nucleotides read TGTGCCAGCAGTGCCCAGGGACAGGGGGGAGAGACCCAGTACTTC.

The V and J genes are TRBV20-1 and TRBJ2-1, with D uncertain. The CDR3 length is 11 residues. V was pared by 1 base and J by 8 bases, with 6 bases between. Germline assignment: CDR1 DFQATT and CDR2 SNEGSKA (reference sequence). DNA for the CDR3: TGCAGTGCTAGAGTTGGGGATGAGCAGTTCTTC. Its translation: CSARVGDEQFF.

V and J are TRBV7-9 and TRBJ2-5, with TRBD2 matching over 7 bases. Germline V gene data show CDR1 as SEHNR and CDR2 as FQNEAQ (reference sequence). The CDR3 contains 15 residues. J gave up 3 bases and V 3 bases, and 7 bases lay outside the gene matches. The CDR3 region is CASSFPTSWEETQYF. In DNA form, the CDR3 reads TGTGCCAGCAGCTTCCCGACTAGCTGGGAAGAGACCCAGTACTTC. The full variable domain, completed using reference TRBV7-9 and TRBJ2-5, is DTGVSQNPRHKITKRGQNVTFRCDPISEHNRLYWYRQTLGQGPEFLTYFQNEAQLEKSRLLSDRFSAERPKGSFSTLEIQRTEQGDSAMYLCASSFPTSWEETQYFGPGTRLLVL.